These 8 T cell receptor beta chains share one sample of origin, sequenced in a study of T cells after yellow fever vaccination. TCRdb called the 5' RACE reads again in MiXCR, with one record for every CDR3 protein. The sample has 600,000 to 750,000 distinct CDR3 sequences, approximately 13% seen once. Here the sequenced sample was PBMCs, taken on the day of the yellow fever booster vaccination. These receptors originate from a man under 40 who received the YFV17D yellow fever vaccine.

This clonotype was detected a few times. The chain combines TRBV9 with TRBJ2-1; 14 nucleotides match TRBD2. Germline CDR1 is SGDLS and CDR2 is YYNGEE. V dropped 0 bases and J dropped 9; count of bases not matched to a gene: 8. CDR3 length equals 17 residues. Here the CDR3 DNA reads TGTGCCAGCAGCGTAGCGCCGGGACTAGCGGGAGCGGTTGAGCAGTTCTTC. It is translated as CASSVAPGLAGAVEQFF. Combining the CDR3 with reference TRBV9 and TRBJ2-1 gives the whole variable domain DSGVTQTPKHLITATGQRVTLRCSPRSGDLSVYWYQQSLDQGLQFLIQYYNGEERAKGNILERFSAQQFPDLHSELNLSSLELGDSALYFCASSVAPGLAGAVEQFFGPGTRLTVL.

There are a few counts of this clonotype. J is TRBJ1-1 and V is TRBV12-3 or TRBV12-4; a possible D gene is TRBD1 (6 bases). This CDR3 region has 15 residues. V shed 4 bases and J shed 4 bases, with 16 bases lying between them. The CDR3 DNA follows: TGTGCCAGCAGTTCACTGACAGGCCGTCCCACTGAAGCTTTCTTT. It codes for CASSSLTGRPTEAFF.

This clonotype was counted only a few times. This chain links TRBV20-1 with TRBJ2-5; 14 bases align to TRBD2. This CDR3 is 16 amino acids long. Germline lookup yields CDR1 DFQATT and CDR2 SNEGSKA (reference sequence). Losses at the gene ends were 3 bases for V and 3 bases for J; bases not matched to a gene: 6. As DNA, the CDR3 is TGCAGTGCTAGCACGGGACTAGCGGGAGAGGAAGAGACCCAGTACTTC. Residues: CSASTGLAGEEETQYF.

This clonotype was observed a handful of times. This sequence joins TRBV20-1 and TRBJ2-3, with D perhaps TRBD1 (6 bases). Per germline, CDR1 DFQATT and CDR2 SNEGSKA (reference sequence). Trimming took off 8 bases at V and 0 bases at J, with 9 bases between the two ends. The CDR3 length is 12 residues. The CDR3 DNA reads TGCAGTACAGGGATTAGCACAGATACGCAGTATTTT. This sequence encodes CSTGISTDTQYF.

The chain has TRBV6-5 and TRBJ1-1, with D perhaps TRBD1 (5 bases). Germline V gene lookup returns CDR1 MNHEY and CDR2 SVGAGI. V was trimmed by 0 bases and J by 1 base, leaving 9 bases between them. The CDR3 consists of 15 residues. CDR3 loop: CASSYSNTGNTEAFF. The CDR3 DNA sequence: TGTGCCAGCAGTTACTCGAATACAGGGAACACTGAAGCTTTCTTT.

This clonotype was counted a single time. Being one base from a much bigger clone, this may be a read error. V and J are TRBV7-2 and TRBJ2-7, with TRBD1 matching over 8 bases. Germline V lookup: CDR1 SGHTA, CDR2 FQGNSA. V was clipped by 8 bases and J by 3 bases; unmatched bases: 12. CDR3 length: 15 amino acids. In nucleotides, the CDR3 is TGTACCAGCGGAAATCTAAACGGACAGGGCTACGAGCAGTACTTC. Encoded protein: CTSGNLNGQGYEQYF.

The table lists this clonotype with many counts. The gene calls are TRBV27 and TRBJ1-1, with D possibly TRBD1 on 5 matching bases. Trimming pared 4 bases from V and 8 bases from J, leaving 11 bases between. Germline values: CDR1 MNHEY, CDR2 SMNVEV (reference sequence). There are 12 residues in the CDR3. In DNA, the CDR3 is TGTGCCAGCAGTTCAGCAGGACAAGAAGCTTTCTTT. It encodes CASSSAGQEAFF.

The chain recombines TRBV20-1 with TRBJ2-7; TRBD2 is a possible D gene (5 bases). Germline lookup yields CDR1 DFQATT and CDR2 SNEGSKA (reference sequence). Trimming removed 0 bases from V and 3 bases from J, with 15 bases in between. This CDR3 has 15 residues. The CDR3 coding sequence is TGCAGTGCTAGAGATTCGAAGAGGGCCAGCTACGAGCAGTACTTC. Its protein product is CSARDSKRASYEQYF.